This TCR beta chain is from a study of CXCR3-negative and CXCR3-positive naive CD8 T cells. It was by 5' RACE with UMI labels that the TRB cDNA libraries were prepared. With the 5' RACE reads reprocessed, TCRdb shows one record per CDR3 protein and no DNA. Its table records approximately 47,000 distinct CDR3 sequences. The CDR3 loop spans 13 amino acids. Germline assignment: CDR1 MNHEY and CDR2 SMNVEV (reference sequence). The chain links TRBV27 to TRBJ2-3. The sequence came from a human donor in good health. Some clones in this sample may be carry-over from other donors' samples. The sample comprised naive CXCR3- CD8+ T cells from blood. The subset denotes: CD45RO-CCR7+CD27+CD95- naive CD8+ T cells lacking CXCR3 (TNR3-). CDR3: CASSFGGTDTQYF.